This TCR beta chain was sequenced during a study of shared clonotypes between healthy human individuals. For the study at large: The study drew on a couple of women and three men aged 18 to 49 as donors.

Germline V gives CDR1 LNHDA, CDR2 SQIVND (reference sequence). The CDR3 has 14 amino acids. V dropped 2 bases and J dropped 5 bases, with 9 bases sitting between them. Clones were read by immunoSEQ multiplex PCR, and TCRdb kept only the in-frame ones, dropping some. This sample yields around 990,000 clones, of which 60% to 80% are seen a single time; almost 0.9% belongs to the top ten. Sequenced material: memory CD4+ T cells from PBMCs. Subset specified: CD45RA-negative fraction. V and J are TRBV19 and TRBJ2-2, with no clear D. This sequence was found in a man between 18 and 29 years old in good health. Some clones in this sample may be carry-over from other donors' samples. CDR3 protein: CASSILEGTGELFF. As DNA, the CDR3 is TGTGCCAGTAGTATACTCGAAGGTACCGGGGAGCTGTTTTTT.